This T cell receptor beta chain was profiled in a study of spatial heterogeneity in lung cancer. On the study more broadly: When follow-up PBMC samples existed, they were sequenced (at a median of about 24 months after resection).

The time point here: blood at routine non-recurrence follow-up after resection. This clonotype was seen ten or more times. TCRdb reanalysed the 5' RACE reads using MiXCR and keeps one entry per CDR3 protein. The sample has tens of thousands of distinct CDR3 sequences, approximately 5.1% seen once; the top ten hold more than 20%. V lost 6 bases to trimming and J lost 2 bases, with 11 bases between them. The CDR3 totals 13 residues. Germline CDR1 and CDR2: DFQATT and SNEGSKA (reference sequence). The receptor's source is a female donor with early-stage non-small cell lung cancer. The chain couples TRBV20-1 to TRBJ2-1; D not certain. Sequenced material: PBMCs, taken at follow-up. This chain's CDR3 is CSAVLGTYNEQFF. The CDR3, as DNA: TGCAGTGCCGTGTTGGGTACCTACAATGAGCAGTTCTTC.